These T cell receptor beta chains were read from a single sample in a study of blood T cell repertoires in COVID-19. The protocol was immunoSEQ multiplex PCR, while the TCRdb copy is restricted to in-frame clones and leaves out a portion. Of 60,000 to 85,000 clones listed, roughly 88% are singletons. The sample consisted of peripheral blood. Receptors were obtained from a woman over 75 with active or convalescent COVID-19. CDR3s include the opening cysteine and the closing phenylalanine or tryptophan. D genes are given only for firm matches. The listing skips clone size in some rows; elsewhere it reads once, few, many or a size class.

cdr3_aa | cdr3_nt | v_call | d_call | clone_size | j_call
CASRQGARETQYF | TGTGCCAGCAGACAGGGGGCGCGAGAGACCCAGTACTTC | TRBV28 | TRBD1 | NA | TRBJ2-5
CASSTQDGGRRNTIYF | TGTGCCAGCAGCACACAGGACGGGGGGCGGCGAAACACCATATATTTT | TRBV7-9 | NA | NA | TRBJ1-3
CASMKSGTSSYEQYF | TGTGCCAGCATGAAATCCGGGACTAGCAGCTACGAGCAGTACTTC | TRBV2 | TRBD2 | once | TRBJ2-7
CASGGDYHYEQYF | TGCGCCAGCGGGGGGGACTACCACTACGAGCAGTACTTC | TRBV5-1 | TRBD2 | NA | TRBJ2-7
CASSLMDNYNNQPQHF | TGTGCCAGCAGTTTGATGGACAACTATAACAATCAGCCCCAGCATTTT | TRBV6-6 | NA | NA | TRBJ1-5
CASSKKGAGSGNQPQHF | TGTGCCAGCAGCAAAAAGGGGGCCGGGAGCGGCAATCAGCCCCAGCATTTT | TRBV21-1 | NA | NA | TRBJ1-5
CASSAGSGGTGELFF | TGTGCCAGCAGCGCGGGCAGCGGCGGGACCGGGGAGCTGTTTTTT | TRBV11-3 | NA | once | TRBJ2-2
CASSHGRTSGGSTDTQYF | TGCGCCAGCAGTCATGGAAGGACTAGCGGGGGGAGCACAGATACGCAGTATTTT | TRBV23-1 | TRBD2 | NA | TRBJ2-3
CAAGVSREQYF | TGTGCGGCAGGGGTCTCTCGCGAGCAGTACTTC | TRBV19 | NA | NA | TRBJ2-7
CASREDRASNTEAFF | TGTGCCAGCAGGGAAGACAGAGCCTCGAACACTGAAGCTTTCTTT | TRBV6-1 | NA | NA | TRBJ1-1
CASSDPRLVYTQYF | TGTGCCAGCAGTGACCCCAGGTTGGTATATACGCAGTATTTT | TRBV6-4 | NA | NA | TRBJ2-3
CASSQVTSGTDTQYF | TGCGCCAGCAGCCAAGTGACTAGCGGCACAGATACGCAGTATTTT | TRBV4-1 | TRBD2 | NA | TRBJ2-3
CATSREDRGHEQYF | TGTGCCACCAGCAGAGAGGACAGGGGCCACGAGCAGTACTTC | TRBV15 | TRBD1 | NA | TRBJ2-7
CASNSPGTDTQYF | TGTGCCAGCAACTCCCCGGGCACAGATACGCAGTATTTT | TRBV6-5 | NA | NA | TRBJ2-3
CASSRGQSYQETQYF | TGCGCCAGCAGCCGGGGACAGTCCTACCAAGAGACCCAGTACTTC | TRBV5-1 | TRBD1 | NA | TRBJ2-5
CASSLGDRLLTYGYTF | TGTGCCAGCAGCTTGGGCGACAGACTTTTAACCTATGGCTACACCTTC | TRBV5-5 | NA | NA | TRBJ1-2
CASSDGGTYGYTF | TGTGCCAGCAGTGATGGAGGGACCTATGGCTACACCTTC | TRBV2 | NA | NA | TRBJ1-2
CAIWTGESTEAFF | TGTGCCATTTGGACAGGGGAATCCACTGAAGCTTTCTTT | TRBV10-3 | TRBD1 | NA | TRBJ1-1
CASSLGRVNEKLFF | TGTGCCAGCAGCTTGGGGAGGGTTAATGAAAAACTGTTTTTT | TRBV5-5 | NA | NA | TRBJ1-4
CATKGHLNTEAFF | TGTGCCACAAAAGGACACTTGAACACTGAAGCTTTCTTT | TRBV7-2 | NA | once | TRBJ1-1
CSVVTPRGMNGYTF | TGCAGCGTTGTGACCCCCCGGGGTATGAATGGCTACACCTTC | TRBV29-1 | NA | NA | TRBJ1-2
CASSSGTGAYEQYF | TGTGCCAGCAGCTCCGGGACGGGAGCTTACGAGCAGTACTTC | TRBV9 | NA | once | TRBJ2-7
CASTPRRAGDEQYF | TGCGCCAGCACCCCCCGCCGGGCGGGTGACGAGCAGTACTTC | TRBV10-2 | NA | NA | TRBJ2-7
CASSLAYRDRGYEQYF | TGTGCCAGCAGCTTAGCCTACCGGGACAGGGGCTACGAGCAGTACTTC | TRBV7-8 | TRBD1 | NA | TRBJ2-7
CASRQPGQGAYGYTF | TGTGCCAGCAGGCAACCGGGACAGGGAGCCTATGGCTACACCTTC | TRBV6-5 | TRBD1 | NA | TRBJ1-2
CATSESRDREGYTF | TGTGCCACCAGTGAGTCCCGGGACAGGGAGGGCTACACCTTC | TRBV24-1 | TRBD1 | NA | TRBJ1-2
CAIAGTGGSQPQHF | TGTGCCATCGCCGGGACAGGGGGTAGTCAGCCCCAGCATTTT | TRBV19 | TRBD1 | NA | TRBJ1-5
CASSPSTGNTIYF | TGTGCCAGCAGCCCCTCTACGGGAAACACCATATATTTT | TRBV7-2 | NA | NA | TRBJ1-3
CASSSTIPGNTIYF | TGCGCCAGCAGCTCAACAATACCTGGAAACACCATATATTTT | TRBV5-1 | NA | once | TRBJ1-3
CASSGQTGELFF | TGCGCCAGCAGCGGACAGACCGGGGAGCTGTTTTTT | TRBV5-1 | NA | NA | TRBJ2-2
CASSAAEETQYF | TGTGCCAGCAGTGCCGCAGAAGAGACCCAGTACTTC | TRBV6-2/TRBV6-3 | NA | NA | TRBJ2-5
CASSLGGGFSQPQHF | TGTGCCAGCAGTTTAGGGGGGGGCTTTAGTCAGCCCCAGCATTTT | TRBV27 | NA | NA | TRBJ1-5
CASSSSGTSYGYTF | TGCGCCAGCAGCTCATCCGGGACAAGCTATGGCTACACCTTC | TRBV5-1 | NA | NA | TRBJ1-2
CASNPTDKHNEQFF | TGTGCCAGCAACCCGACGGACAAGCACAATGAGCAGTTCTTC | TRBV9 | NA | NA | TRBJ2-1
CASSPWANTEAFF | TGTGCCAGTAGTCCCTGGGCGAACACTGAAGCTTTCTTT | TRBV19 | NA | few | TRBJ1-1
CASSLSGQDLSEKLFF | TGTGCCAGCAGCTTATCCGGACAGGATCTTAGTGAAAAACTGTTTTTT | TRBV7-9 | TRBD1 | NA | TRBJ1-4
CASSVDGGYTDTQYF | TGTGCCAGCAGCGTAGACGGGGGGTACACAGATACGCAGTATTTT | TRBV9 | TRBD2 | NA | TRBJ2-3
CTSSQISGTGGLKQYF | TGCACCAGCAGCCAAATTTCCGGGACAGGGGGCTTAAAGCAGTACTTC | TRBV1 | NA | NA | TRBJ2-7
CSVEDLGSGSEQFF | TGCAGCGTTGAAGATCTGGGGAGCGGGAGTGAGCAGTTCTTC | TRBV29-1 | TRBD2 | NA | TRBJ2-1
CASSSHNRVGAGELFF | TGTGCCAGCAGCTCGCACAACAGGGTAGGGGCCGGGGAGCTGTTTTTT | TRBV9 | NA | NA | TRBJ2-2
CAISEPGLAKNIQYF | TGTGCCATCAGTGAGCCCGGACTAGCCAAAAACATTCAGTACTTC | TRBV10-3 | NA | NA | TRBJ2-4
CASSLLRSANYGYTF | TGTGCCAGCAGCTTGTTGAGGTCGGCCAACTATGGCTACACCTTC | TRBV11-2 | NA | NA | TRBJ1-2
CAWRAGGGHTGELFF | TGTGCCTGGAGGGCTGGGGGGGGGCACACCGGGGAGCTGTTTTTT | TRBV30 | NA | NA | TRBJ2-2
CASSPRTRGGYTF | TGTGCCAGCAGCCCCAGAACCAGGGGGGGCTACACCTTC | TRBV9 | TRBD1 | NA | TRBJ1-2
CASGAGRILTGYF | TGTGCCAGCGGGGCGGGACGGATACTTACTGGGTACTTC | TRBV28 | NA | NA | TRBJ2-7
CAWSPRNTIYF | TGTGCCTGGAGTCCTAGGAACACCATATATTTT | TRBV30 | NA | NA | TRBJ1-3
CASSFVRGELFF | TGTGCCAGCAGTTTTGTTCGGGGGGAGCTGTTTTTT | TRBV27 | NA | once | TRBJ2-2
CASSSLAGTNYEQFF | TGTGCCAGCAGCTCCCTAGCGGGAACTAACTATGAGCAGTTCTTC | TRBV5-4 | TRBD2 | NA | TRBJ2-1
CASSHPRGSGGPTHTQYF | TGTGCCAGCAGCCACCCTCGGGGTAGCGGGGGACCCACCCATACGCAGTATTTT | TRBV6-2/TRBV6-3 | TRBD2 | few | TRBJ2-3
CASSLRGQGVGNTEAFF | TGTGCCAGCAGCTTGAGGGGACAGGGCGTAGGGAACACTGAAGCTTTCTTT | TRBV5-6 | TRBD1 | NA | TRBJ1-1
CASSLVGQAYEQYF | TGCGCCAGCAGCTTGGTAGGACAAGCATACGAGCAGTACTTC | TRBV5-1 | NA | once | TRBJ2-7
CASRPGGAQETQYF | TGCGCCTCCAGGCCGGGGGGGGCCCAAGAGACCCAGTACTTC | TRBV5-1 | TRBD2 | NA | TRBJ2-5
CSVGQGGEKLFF | TGCAGCGTCGGACAGGGGGGCGAAAAACTGTTTTTT | TRBV29-1 | TRBD1 | NA | TRBJ1-4
CASQRRGQGPNYGYTF | TGTGCCAGTCAAAGGCGTGGCCAGGGGCCTAACTATGGCTACACCTTC | TRBV19 | NA | NA | TRBJ1-2
CASSESTSGRYEQYF | TGTGCCAGCAGTGAATCGACTAGCGGGAGATACGAGCAGTACTTC | TRBV2 | TRBD2 | NA | TRBJ2-7
CASSVGPDSPLHF | TGTGCCAGCAGCGTGGGCCCGGATTCACCCCTCCACTTT | TRBV6-5 | NA | NA | TRBJ1-6
CASSPTGASSYEQYF | TGCGCCAGCAGCCCGACAGGGGCCAGCTCCTACGAGCAGTACTTC | TRBV5-1 | TRBD1 | NA | TRBJ2-7
CASTLSRQYGYTF | TGTGCCAGTACCCTCAGTCGACAGTATGGCTACACCTTC | TRBV19 | NA | NA | TRBJ1-2
CSFGGGAGADTQYF | TGCAGCTTTGGGGGAGGAGCGGGAGCAGATACGCAGTATTTT | TRBV29-1 | TRBD2 | NA | TRBJ2-3
CASSAQGMNTEAFF | TGTGCCAGCAGCGCACAGGGCATGAACACTGAAGCTTTCTTT | TRBV9 | NA | few | TRBJ1-1